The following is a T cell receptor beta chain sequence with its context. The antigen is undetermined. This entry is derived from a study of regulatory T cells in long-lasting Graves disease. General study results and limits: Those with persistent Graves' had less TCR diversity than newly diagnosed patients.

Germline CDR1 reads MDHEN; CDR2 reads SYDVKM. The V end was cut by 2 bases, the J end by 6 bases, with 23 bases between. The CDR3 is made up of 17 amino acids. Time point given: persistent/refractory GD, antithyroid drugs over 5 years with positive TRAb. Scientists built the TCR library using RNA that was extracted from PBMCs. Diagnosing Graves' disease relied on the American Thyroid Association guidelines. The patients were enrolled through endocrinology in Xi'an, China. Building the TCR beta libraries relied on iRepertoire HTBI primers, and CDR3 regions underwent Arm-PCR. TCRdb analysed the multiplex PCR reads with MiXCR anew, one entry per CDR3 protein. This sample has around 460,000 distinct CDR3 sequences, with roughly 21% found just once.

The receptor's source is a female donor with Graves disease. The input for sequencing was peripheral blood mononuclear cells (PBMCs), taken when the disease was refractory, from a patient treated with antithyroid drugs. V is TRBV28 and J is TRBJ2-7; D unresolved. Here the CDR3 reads CASSLNPYGSGYSEQYF. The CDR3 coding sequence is TGTGCCAGCAGTTTAAACCCCTACGGGTCCGGGTATTCCGAGCAGTACTTC.